These 12 T cell receptor beta chains were all obtained from the same sample, sequenced in a study of cytomegalovirus exposure and HLA in healthy donors. Only in-frame clones appear in the TCRdb table, and some are missing; sequencing was by immunoSEQ multiplex PCR. Here the sample spans 110,000 to 150,000 clones, roughly nine tenths being singletons. Input material: PBMCs. These TCRs come from a man aged 18 to 35 in good health and CMV-seronegative.

The genes are TRBV10-3 and TRBJ2-2; TRBD1 matches 9 bases. CDR1 is ENHRY, CDR2 SYGVKD, per germline. V shed 6 bases and J 0 bases; nucleotides not matched to a gene: 2. The CDR3 has 15 residues. In DNA form, the CDR3 reads TGTGCCATCAGAGGGGACAGGGCGAACACCGGGGAGCTGTTTTTT. The encoded protein is CAIRGDRANTGELFF.

The genes are TRBV7-9 and TRBJ2-7; D perhaps matches TRBD2 (5 bases). V lost 3 bases and J lost 0, with 12 bases in between. Germline assignment: CDR1 SEHNR and CDR2 FQNEAQ (reference sequence). This CDR3 spans 15 amino acids. The CDR3 protein is CASSLDFRGSYEQYF. The CDR3 region has the DNA TGTGCCAGCAGCTTGGACTTTCGAGGCTCCTACGAGCAGTACTTC.

This sequence joins TRBV29-1 and TRBJ2-5; 8 positions match TRBD2. Per the germline V gene, CDR1 is SQVTM and CDR2 is ANQGSEA. The CDR3 sequence is 12 residues long. With V trimmed by 7 bases and J by 4 bases, 5 bases remained unmatched. This CDR3 reads CSEGTSRETQYF. CDR3 DNA: TGCAGCGAAGGGACTAGTAGAGAGACCCAGTACTTC.

The V and J genes are TRBV14 and TRBJ2-5; no definite D call. CDR1 SGHDN and CDR2 FVKESK come from the germline V gene. CDR3 length: 13 residues. V was shortened by 1 base and J by 7 bases, with 10 bases between the two germline ends. CDR3 region: CASSQVPGRTQYF. The CDR3 DNA reads TGTGCCAGCAGCCAAGTACCAGGTCGGACCCAGTACTTC.

This clone was counted a single time. This rearrangement joins TRBV6-4 to TRBJ2-1; TRBD1 matches 7 bases. The CDR3 is 15 residues long. Germline assignment: CDR1 MRHNA and CDR2 SNTAGT. Trimming removed 0 bases from V and 5 bases from J; junction bases left unmatched: 4. The CDR3 DNA reads as TGTGCCAGCAGTGACTCAGAGGGGGCTCACAATGAGCAGTTCTTC. It specifies CASSDSEGAHNEQFF.

The gene calls are TRBV2 and TRBJ2-1; D perhaps matches TRBD2 (6 bases). The V gene's germline CDR1 is SNHLY and CDR2 FYNNEI. Trimming cost V 6 bases and J 6 bases, with 12 bases left between them. CDR3 length: 13 amino acids. Here the CDR3 DNA reads TGTGCCAGCAGCGCCGGGACTGTCAATGAGCAGTTCTTC. Residues: CASSAGTVNEQFF. The complete variable domain, with remaining parts taken from reference TRBV2 and TRBJ2-1, reads EPEVTQTPSHQVTQMGQEVILRCVPISNHLYFYWYRQILGQKVEFLVSFYNNEISEKSEIFDDQFSVERPDGSNFTLKIRSTKLEDSAMYFCASSAGTVNEQFFGPGTRLTVL.

This chain connects TRBV11-3 to TRBJ2-1; 16 nucleotides align to TRBD2. V shed 2 bases, J shed 7 bases, and the junction held 5 bases outside the gene matches. This CDR3 is 17 amino acids long. Germline V gene lookup returns CDR1 SGHNT and CDR2 YENEEA. The CDR3 DNA is TGTGCCAGCAGCTTATGGGGACTAGCGGGAGGGCGAAATGAGCAGTTCTTC. This encodes CASSLWGLAGGRNEQFF.

The chain joins TRBV5-8 to TRBJ2-7; 9 nucleotides line up with TRBD1. The CDR3 covers 14 residues. Germline-derived CDR1 and CDR2 are SGHTS and YDEGEE. V gave up 0 bases and J gave up 6 bases; unmatched junction bases: 4. The CDR3 loop reads CASSLGQGGSEQYV. The CDR3 bases are TGTGCCAGCAGCTTGGGACAGGGGGGTTCCGAGCAGTACGTC.

The chain employs TRBV5-4 and TRBJ1-1; TRBD1 aligns across 9 bases. V shed 2 bases, J shed 7 bases, and the junction held 9 bases outside the gene matches. There are 15 residues in the CDR3. Germline V lookup: CDR1 SGHNT, CDR2 YYREEE (reference sequence). The CDR3 nucleotides read TGTGCCAGCAGCTTAAAACCGGGACAGGGAAGTGAAGCTTTCTTT. Encoded protein: CASSLKPGQGSEAFF.

The V and J genes are TRBV11-2 and TRBJ1-4, with no clear D. The V gene's germline CDR1 is SGHAT and CDR2 FQNNGV. This CDR3 has 16 amino acids. Trimming shortened V by 5 bases and J by 6 bases, and 19 bases separated the two germline ends. The CDR3 here is CASSLPDRRSHEKLFF. In DNA, the CDR3 is TGTGCCAGCAGCCTTCCGGACCGGAGGTCTCATGAAAAACTGTTTTTT.

This chain links TRBV29-1 with TRBJ2-1, with a weak D call TRBD2 (5 bases). The CDR3 contains 14 residues. The V end lost 6 bases, the J end lost 0 bases, and 12 bases lay between the germline ends. Germline loops: CDR1 SQVTM, CDR2 ANQGSEA. The CDR3 DNA reads TGCAGCGTCTCCGGGGAAAGCTCCTACAATGAGCAGTTCTTC. The encoded protein is CSVSGESSYNEQFF.

The V and J genes are TRBV6-1 and TRBJ2-7; TRBD2 agrees at 7 bases. V lost 3 bases and J lost 0; bases outside the gene matches: 5. The CDR3 totals 15 residues. Germline values: CDR1 MNHNS, CDR2 SASEGT. Here the CDR3 reads CASSDGAGSSYEQYV. The CDR3 DNA sequence: TGTGCCAGCAGTGATGGAGCGGGGAGCTCCTACGAGCAGTACGTC.